This T cell receptor (beta chain) came from a study of blood T cell repertoires in COVID-19. About the research overall: Sites in the United States, Italy and Spain provided acute and convalescent COVID-19 samples. PBMCs, B-cell-depleted T cells, or T cells provided the cDNA or gDNA that made up the material.

Comments on this clone: This specimen includes other DNA sequences encoding the same CDR3.

CDR1 SGHTS and CDR2 YDEGEE come from the germline V gene. The V and J ends lost 0 bases and 4 bases respectively, with 4 bases between them. This CDR3 has 12 residues. Authors' data handling: Reference gene primers were amplified, and this amplification served to estimate nucleated cell counts. Clones were sequenced by immunoSEQ multiplex PCR, and TCRdb holds only the in-frame ones, with some missing. That table supplies the V and J calls and clone size; D and trimming were determined from the DNA. The sample has 90,000 to 130,000 clones; about 83% are singletons. The clonotype comes from a woman in her seventies with acute or convalescent COVID-19. Sequenced sample: peripheral blood. V usage is TRBV5-8 and J usage is TRBJ1-2; no definite D call. The CDR3 nucleotides read TGTGCCAGCAGCTTGGCCAGCTATGGCTACACCTTC. This sequence encodes CASSLASYGYTF.